The clone carrying this T cell receptor beta chain was detected a few times. Its antigen is unknown. In the sorted-subset replicate PCRs, approximately 200 ng DNA, around 30,000 T cell genomes, was used. This table comes from immunoSEQ multiplex PCR, and its TCRdb copy is limited to in-frame clones, with some not included. The sample yields a few hundred thousand clones, 60% to 80% seen once. The data belong to a study of shared clonotypes between healthy human individuals. Overall study context: Three plates each covered CD4 naive and memory; CD8 naive two, CD8 memory one. Findings and limits, study-wide: About 5% of naive CD4 clonotypes were common to several donors.

The CDR3 totals 14 residues. The V gene's germline CDR1 is MNHNS and CDR2 SASEGT. The V and J ends lost 8 bases and 5 bases respectively, with 18 bases between them. This chain connects TRBV6-1 to TRBJ2-5; D ambiguous. The sample was memory CD4+ T cells sorted from blood. Subset of the sample: CD45RA-negative fraction. The sequence was collected from a man aged 30 to 39 in good health. CDR3 coding DNA: TGTGCCAGCGCTAGGTCCCTTCACCTGGAGACCCAGTACTTC. It yields the protein CASARSLHLETQYF.